The present TCR beta chain was sequenced within a study of T-cell reconstitution after alpha-beta-depleted transplantation in children. Whole-study findings and limits: At around two months after transplant, the alpha-beta T cells were reportedly derived from several hundred expanded clones that came from non-depleted graft cells. Most T-cell counts and diversity one year after the transplant came from T cells that were newly produced.

This clonotype was seen ten or more times. Its antigen is currently unknown. Germline V gene lookup returns CDR1 MGHRA and CDR2 YSYEKL. The V gene end was trimmed by 0 bases and the J gene end by 0 bases; junction bases not matched to a gene: 19. The CDR3 is 21 residues long. Unique molecular identifiers featured in how the TCRbeta library was prepared. TCRdb independently ran MiXCR on the PCR reads; one entry per CDR3 protein. The sample carries 480,000 or so distinct CDR3 sequences, 10% recorded once. The source of this sequence is a child aged 2 to 9 with inherited bone marrow failure, due to receive a stem cell transplant. The chain carries TRBV4-1 and TRBJ2-5, with TRBD1 identical over 7 bases. This specimen was PBMCs, taken before TCRalphabeta/CD19-depleted stem cell transplant. CDR3 region: CASSQEPPGTDTSPHQETQYF. CDR3 DNA sequence: TGCGCCAGCAGCCAAGAACCCCCCGGGACAGATACTTCACCACACCAAGAGACCCAGTACTTC.